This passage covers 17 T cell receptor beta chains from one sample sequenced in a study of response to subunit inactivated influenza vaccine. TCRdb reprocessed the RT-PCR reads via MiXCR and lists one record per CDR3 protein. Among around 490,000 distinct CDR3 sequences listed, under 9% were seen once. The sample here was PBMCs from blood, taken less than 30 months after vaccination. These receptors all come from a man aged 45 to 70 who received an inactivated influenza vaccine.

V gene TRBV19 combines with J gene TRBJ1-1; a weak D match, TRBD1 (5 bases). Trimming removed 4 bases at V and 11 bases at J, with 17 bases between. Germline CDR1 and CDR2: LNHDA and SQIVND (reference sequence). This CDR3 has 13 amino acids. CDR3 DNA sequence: TGTGCCAGTAGTACGGGACCCGTGGGAGATGCTTTCTTT. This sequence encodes CASSTGPVGDAFF.

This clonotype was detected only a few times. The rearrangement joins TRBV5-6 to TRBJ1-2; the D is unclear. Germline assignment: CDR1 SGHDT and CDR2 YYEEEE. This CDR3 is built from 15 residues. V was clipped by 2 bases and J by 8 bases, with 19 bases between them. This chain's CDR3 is CASSFSGRLGRGYTF. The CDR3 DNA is TGTGCCAGCAGCTTTTCGGGCCGGTTGGGGAGAGGCTACACCTTC.

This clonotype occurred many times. CDR3 loop: CASSSGQGSDGYTF. The CDR3 region has the DNA TGTGCCAGCAGTTCCGGACAGGGGTCTGATGGCTACACCTTC. This sequence joins TRBV28 and TRBJ1-2, with 9 bases fitting TRBD1. Losses at the gene ends were 4 bases for V and 6 bases for J; bases not matched to a gene: 6. Germline V CDR1 and CDR2: MDHEN, SYDVKM. CDR3 length equals 14 residues.

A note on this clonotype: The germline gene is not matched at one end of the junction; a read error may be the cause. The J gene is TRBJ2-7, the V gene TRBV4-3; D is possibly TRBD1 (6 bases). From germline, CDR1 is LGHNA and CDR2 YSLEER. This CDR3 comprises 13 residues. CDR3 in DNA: TGCGCCAGCAGCCAGGGCGTCCGGGACACCATATTCTTC. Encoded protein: CASSQGVRDTIFF.

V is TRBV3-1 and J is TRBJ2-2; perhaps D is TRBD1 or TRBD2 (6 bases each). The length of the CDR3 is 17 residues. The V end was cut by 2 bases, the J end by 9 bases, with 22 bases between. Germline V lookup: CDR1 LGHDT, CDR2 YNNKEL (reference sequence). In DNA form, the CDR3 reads TGTGCCAGCAGCCAATGGAATTCGGCCAGGGGACTCCGGGAGCTGTTTTTT. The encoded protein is CASSQWNSARGLRELFF.

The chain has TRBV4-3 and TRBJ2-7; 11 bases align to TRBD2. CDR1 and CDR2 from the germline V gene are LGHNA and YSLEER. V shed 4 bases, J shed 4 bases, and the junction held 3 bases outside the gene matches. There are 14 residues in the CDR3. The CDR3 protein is CASSLGLAEYEQYF. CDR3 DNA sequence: TGCGCCAGCAGCCTGGGACTAGCGGAATACGAGCAGTACTTC.

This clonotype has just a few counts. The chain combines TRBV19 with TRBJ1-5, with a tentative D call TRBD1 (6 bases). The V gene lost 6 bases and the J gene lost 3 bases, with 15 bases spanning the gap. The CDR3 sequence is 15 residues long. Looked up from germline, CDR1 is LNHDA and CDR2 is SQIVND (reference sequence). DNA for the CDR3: TGTGCCAGTAGGCTACAGGGACGGGTCAATCAGCCCCAGCATTTT. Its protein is CASRLQGRVNQPQHF.

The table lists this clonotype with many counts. The CDR3 loop is CASSSRTSGISSGELFF. CDR3 bases: TGTGCCAGCAGTTCGCGGACTAGCGGGATATCGAGCGGGGAGCTGTTTTTT. This chain uses TRBV5-4 with TRBJ2-2; 12 positions agree with TRBD2. The CDR3 spans 17 residues. Trimming removed 5 bases from V and 7 bases from J; junction bases left unmatched: 12. Germline CDR1 and CDR2: SGHNT and YYREEE (reference sequence).

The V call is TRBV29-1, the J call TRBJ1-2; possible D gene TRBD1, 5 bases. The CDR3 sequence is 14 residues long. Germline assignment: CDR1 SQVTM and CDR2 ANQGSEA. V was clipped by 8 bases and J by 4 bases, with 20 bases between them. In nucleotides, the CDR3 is TGCAGCCCTCACCGGGGGGGGGAACGCTATGGCTACACCTTC. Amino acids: CSPHRGGERYGYTF.

The CDR3, as DNA: TGTGCCAGCAGCGCCCATGAGACCGGGGAGCTGTTTTTT. Translating gives CASSAHETGELFF. The chain carries TRBV7-2 and TRBJ2-2; D is unresolved. The V gene's germline CDR1 is SGHTA and CDR2 FQGNSA. This CDR3 is built from 13 residues. V gave up 5 bases and J gave up 5 bases, with 9 bases separating them. Supplemented by reference TRBV7-2 and TRBJ2-2, the full variable domain reads GAGVSQSPSNKVTEKGKDVELRCDPISGHTALYWYRQSLGQGLEFLIYFQGNSAPDKSGLPSDRFSAERTGGSVSTLTIQRTQQEDSAVYLCASSAHETGELFFGEGSRLTVL.

CDR3 sequence reads: CASSTGRGPQETQYF. The DNA for the CDR3 is TGCGCCAGCAGCACAGGACGGGGTCCCCAAGAGACCCAGTACTTC. The chain uses TRBV5-1 and TRBJ2-5, with D perhaps assigned TRBD1 or TRBD2 (5 bases each). Per germline, CDR1 SGHRS and CDR2 YFSETQ. CDR3 length: 15 residues. Trimming removed 4 bases from V and 1 base from J, with 14 bases in between.

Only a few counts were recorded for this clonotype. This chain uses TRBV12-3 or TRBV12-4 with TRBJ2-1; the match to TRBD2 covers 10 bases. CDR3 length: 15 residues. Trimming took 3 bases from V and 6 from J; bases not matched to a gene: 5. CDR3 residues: CASSLMIAGGNEQFF. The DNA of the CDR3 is TGTGCCAGCAGTTTGATGATAGCGGGAGGCAATGAGCAGTTCTTC.

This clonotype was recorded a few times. The CDR3 reads CSASKGAMNTEAFF. The CDR3 bases are TGCAGTGCTAGTAAGGGGGCGATGAACACTGAAGCTTTCTTT. The chain combines TRBV20-1 with TRBJ1-1, with 7 bases matching TRBD1. CDR1 and CDR2 (germline): DFQATT, SNEGSKA (reference sequence). The V and J ends lost 3 bases and 0 bases, in that order; junction bases with no gene match: 4. This CDR3 comprises 14 residues.

In nucleotides, the CDR3 is TGTGCCATCAGTGCACAGGGGGTTGACACTGAAGCTTTCTTT. Translated: CAISAQGVDTEAFF. The gene calls are TRBV10-3 and TRBJ1-1, with 8 bases lining up with TRBD1. This CDR3 comprises 14 residues. CDR1 is ENHRY, CDR2 SYGVKD, per germline. V was pared by 4 bases and J by 3 bases, with 4 bases of the junction left unmatched.

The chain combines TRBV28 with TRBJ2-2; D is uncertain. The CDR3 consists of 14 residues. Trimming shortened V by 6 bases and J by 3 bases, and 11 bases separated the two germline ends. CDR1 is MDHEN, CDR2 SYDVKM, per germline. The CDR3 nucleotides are TGTGCCAGCAGACCCCTTCGGTACACCGGGGAGCTGTTTTTT. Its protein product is CASRPLRYTGELFF.

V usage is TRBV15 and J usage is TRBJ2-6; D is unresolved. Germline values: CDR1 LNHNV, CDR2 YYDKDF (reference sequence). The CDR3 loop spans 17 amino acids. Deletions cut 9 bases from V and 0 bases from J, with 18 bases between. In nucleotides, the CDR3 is TGTGCCACGTCGGTGGTTACTCTTCGCTCTGGGGCCAACGTCCTGACTTTC. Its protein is CATSVVTLRSGANVLTF.

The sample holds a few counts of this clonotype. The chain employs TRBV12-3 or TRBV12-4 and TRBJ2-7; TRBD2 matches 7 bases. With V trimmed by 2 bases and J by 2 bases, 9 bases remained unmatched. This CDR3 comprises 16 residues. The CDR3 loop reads CASSLFMGGEPYEQYF. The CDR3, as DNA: TGTGCCAGCAGTTTATTTATGGGGGGGGAACCCTACGAGCAGTACTTC.